The text below deals with one T cell receptor beta chain. This clone appeared a single time. The target of this receptor is not known. No qualities accompany the bases; no much larger clone lies one base away. Synthetic TCR analog templates were spiked into each PCR to estimate absolute template abundance from read counts. Using the immunoSEQ assay, TCRbeta CDR3 regions were amplified from genomic DNA with bias-controlled V and J gene primers. Sequencing of rearranged TCRbeta segments was done at approximately 20X coverage. In the authors' own workflow: Sequencing errors were corrected by clustering and CDR3s were annotated against IMGT to assign V, D and J genes. Downstream analyses used only productive TCRbeta rearrangements, leaving out any out-of-frame or stop-codon sequences. Clonality was calculated as one minus the Shannon entropy normalized by the log of the number of unique productive sequences. Fisher's exact test with Benjamini-Hochberg correction, at a threshold of adjusted p below 0.01, was used to find clones that differed between time points or between blood and tumor. What TCRdb holds here is the immuneACCESS table cut down to in-frame rearrangements. Part of the clones is not present; checked against another copy, under half of the missing clones reflect an unresolved V gene, and the others are unexplained. The DNA was the basis for D and trimming; V, J and clone size are from that table. Present in this sample are under 55,000 clones, over 75% of which were seen just once. The leading ten clones occupy about 5.3% of the sample.

The cohort comprised more than 25 patients with locally advanced or metastatic urothelial carcinoma treated at Memorial Sloan Kettering on a trial protocol. Peripheral blood mononuclear cells were collected pretreatment and during treatment, with between 1 and 8 total time points per patient. The Qiagen DNeasy Blood extraction kit was used to purify genomic DNA from total PBMCs and from tumor samples. Collected pretreatment and during treatment, PBMCs were isolated and stored as previously described. This record comes from a study of PD-L1 blockade in urothelial cancer (dated by TCRdb to 2017 to 2019). About the full investigation: Therapy was started at some point between 2013 and 2015 for all patients, and atezolizumab 1,200 mg was administered intravenously every 3 weeks. Blood samples were analyzed at two time points: 3 weeks after treatment start (second dose) and 6 weeks after treatment start. In the same patients, pretreatment tumors underwent whole exome sequencing and RNA sequencing in addition to TCR sequencing. TCR sequencing covered pretreatment tumor samples and matched, serially collected peripheral blood taken before and after atezolizumab treatment. Blood samples gave median yields of about 150,000 T cells and 83,000 or so unique TCRs, along with a median clonality of about 0.084. Durable clinical benefit was defined as a progression-free survival longer than 6 months, and TCR features were additionally tested against progression-free survival and overall survival. About nine tenths of the roughly 29 patients were identified as males with urothelial cancer of bladder origin, and a prior smoking history was reported by 18 of 29 patients. An ECOG performance status of 0 or 1 was recorded for the patients, and 0 to 3 prior chemotherapy regimens had been received by the patients. The study was an exploratory multi-omic analysis of somatic, immune and clinical correlates of response to PD-L1 blockade with atezolizumab in urothelial cancer. Pretreatment blood TCR-seq was available for under 35 patients, at least one posttreatment blood collection was obtained for around 25 patients, and tumor TCR-seq was available for around 25 patients. Nine patients reached durable clinical benefit, while roughly 22 patients did not. The research as a whole found: Small sample size (n of about 30) and many exploratory analyses mean the results are intended to be hypothesis-generating. A pretreatment peripheral blood TCR clonality below the median was linked to improved progression-free and overall survival. Among patients with durable benefit, tumor-associated TCR clones showed greater expansion in peripheral blood 3 weeks after treatment started (n ≈ 20, p = 0.022).

The CDR3 spans 14 residues, from the cysteine through the phenylalanine. The DNA shown is the 42-base CDR3, in frame from base 1. V gives up 3 bases and J gives up 0 bases, and the segment between their germline ends measures 6 bases. CDR1 LNHDA and CDR2 SQIVND were looked up in the germline V gene (reference sequence). The sequencing here drew on PBMCs, taken around atezolizumab (anti-PD-L1) treatment. The chain is assembled from TRBV19 and TRBJ1-3; the D gene remains uncertain. This receptor was taken from a man aged 40-55 years with urothelial cancer. The DNA is as follows: TGTGCCAGTAGTATGTCGAGCTCTGGAAACACCATATATTTT. Its protein reads: CASSMSSSGNTIYF. This CDR3, with the reference TRBV19 and TRBJ1-3 proteins standing in past its ends, gives the full variable domain DGGITQSPKYLFRKEGQNVTLSCEQNLNHDAMYWYRQDPGQGLRLIYYSQIVNDFQKGDIAEGYSVSREKKESFPLTVTSAQKNPTAFYLCASSMSSSGNTIYFGEGSWLTVV.